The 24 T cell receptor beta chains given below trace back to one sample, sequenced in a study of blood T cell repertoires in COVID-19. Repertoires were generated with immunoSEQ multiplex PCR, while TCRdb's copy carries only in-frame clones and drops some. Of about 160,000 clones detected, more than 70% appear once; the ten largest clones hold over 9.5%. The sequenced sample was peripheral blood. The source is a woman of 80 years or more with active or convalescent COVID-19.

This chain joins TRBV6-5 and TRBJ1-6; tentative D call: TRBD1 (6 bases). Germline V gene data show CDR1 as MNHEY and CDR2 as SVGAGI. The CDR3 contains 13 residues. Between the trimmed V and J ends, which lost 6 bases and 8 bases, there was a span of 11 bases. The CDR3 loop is CASREDRYSPLHF. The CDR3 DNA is TGTGCCAGCAGGGAGGACAGATATTCACCCCTCCACTTT.

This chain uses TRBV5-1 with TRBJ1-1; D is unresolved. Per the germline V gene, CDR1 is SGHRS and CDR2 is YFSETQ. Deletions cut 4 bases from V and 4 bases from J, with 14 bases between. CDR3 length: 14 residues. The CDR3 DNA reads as TGCGCCAGCAGCCCGGTCCGGGAGGGCACTGAAGCTTTCTTT. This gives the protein CASSPVREGTEAFF.

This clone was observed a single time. The CDR3: CASSQPRDRGRETQYF. DNA for the CDR3: TGTGCCAGCTCACAACCCCGGGACAGGGGACGAGAGACCCAGTACTTC. The gene calls are TRBV18 and TRBJ2-5; TRBD1 matches 10 bases. Per the germline V gene, CDR1 is KGHSH and CDR2 is LQKENI. This CDR3 is 16 amino acids long. V lost 4 bases to trimming and J lost 4 bases; unmatched junction nucleotides: 9.

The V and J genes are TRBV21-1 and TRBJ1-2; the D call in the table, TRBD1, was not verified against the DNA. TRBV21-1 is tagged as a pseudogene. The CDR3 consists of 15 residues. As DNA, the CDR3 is TGTGCCAGCAGCAAAGTAAGCAGGCTAAACTATGGCTACACCTTC. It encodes CASSKVSRLNYGYTF.

The CDR3 nucleotides read TGCGCCAGCAGCTTGGACTTAGAATCGTACGAGACCTACGAGCAGTACTTC. Translating gives CASSLDLESYETYEQYF. This sequence joins TRBV4-1 and TRBJ2-7, with D possibly matching TRBD2 (5 bases). This CDR3 is 17 amino acids long. From germline, CDR1 is MGHRA and CDR2 YSYEKL. The V gene lost 5 bases and the J gene lost 2 bases, with 22 bases spanning the gap.

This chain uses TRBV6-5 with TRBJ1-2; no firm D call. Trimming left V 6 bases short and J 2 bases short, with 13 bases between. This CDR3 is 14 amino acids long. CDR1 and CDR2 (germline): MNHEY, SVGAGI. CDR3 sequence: CASSYRRVNYGYTF. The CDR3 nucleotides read TGTGCCAGCAGCTACCGTCGGGTAAACTATGGCTACACCTTC.

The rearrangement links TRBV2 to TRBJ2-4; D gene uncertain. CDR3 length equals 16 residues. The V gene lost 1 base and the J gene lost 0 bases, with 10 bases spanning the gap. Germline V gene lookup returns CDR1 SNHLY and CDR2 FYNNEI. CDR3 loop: CASSEGQDGAKNIQYF. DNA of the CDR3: TGTGCCAGCAGTGAAGGCCAGGATGGAGCCAAAAACATTCAGTACTTC. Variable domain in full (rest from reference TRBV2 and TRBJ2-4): EPEVTQTPSHQVTQMGQEVILRCVPISNHLYFYWYRQILGQKVEFLVSFYNNEISEKSEIFDDQFSVERPDGSNFTLKIRSTKLEDSAMYFCASSEGQDGAKNIQYFGAGTRLSVL.

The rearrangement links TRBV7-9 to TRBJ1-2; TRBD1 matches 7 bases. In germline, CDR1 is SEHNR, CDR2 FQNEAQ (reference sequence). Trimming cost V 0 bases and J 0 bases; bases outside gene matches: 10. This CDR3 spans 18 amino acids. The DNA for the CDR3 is TGTGCCAGCAGCTTAGCGTTCCACGGGACAGAGCCTAACTATGGCTACACCTTC. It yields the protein CASSLAFHGTEPNYGYTF.

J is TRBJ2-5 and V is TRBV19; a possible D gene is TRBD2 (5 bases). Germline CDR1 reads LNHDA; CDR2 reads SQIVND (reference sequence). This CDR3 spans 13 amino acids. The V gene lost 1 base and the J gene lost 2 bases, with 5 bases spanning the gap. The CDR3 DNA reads TGTGCCAGTAGTATAGCGGGACAAGAGACCCAGTACTTC. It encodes CASSIAGQETQYF.

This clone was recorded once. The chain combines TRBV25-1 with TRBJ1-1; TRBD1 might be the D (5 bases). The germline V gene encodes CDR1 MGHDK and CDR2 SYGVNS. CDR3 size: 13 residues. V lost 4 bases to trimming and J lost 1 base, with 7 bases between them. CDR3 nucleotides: TGTGCCAGCAGTGGACAGAAGAACACTGAAGCTTTCTTT. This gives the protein CASSGQKNTEAFF.

The chain's CDR3 is CASSMGGYEQYF. DNA for the CDR3: TGTGCCAGTAGTATGGGGGGTTACGAGCAGTACTTC. This chain connects TRBV19 to TRBJ2-7; the D gene is possibly TRBD2 (6 bases). This CDR3 contains 12 residues. The germline V gene encodes CDR1 LNHDA and CDR2 SQIVND (reference sequence). V lost 3 bases and J 4 bases, leaving 7 bases between the germline ends.

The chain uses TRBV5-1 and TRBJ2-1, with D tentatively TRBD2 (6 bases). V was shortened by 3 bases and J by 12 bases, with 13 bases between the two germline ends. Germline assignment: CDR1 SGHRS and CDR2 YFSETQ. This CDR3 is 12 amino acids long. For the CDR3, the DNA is TGCGCCAGCAGCTCCCCTAGCGTAAGGCAGTTCTTC. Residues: CASSSPSVRQFF.

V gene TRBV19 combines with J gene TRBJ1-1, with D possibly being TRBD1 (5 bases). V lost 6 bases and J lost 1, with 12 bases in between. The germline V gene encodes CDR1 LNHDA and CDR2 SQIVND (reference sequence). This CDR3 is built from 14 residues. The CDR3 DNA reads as TGTGCCAGTAGATGGCGGGGGGAGAACACTGAAGCTTTCTTT. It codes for CASRWRGENTEAFF.

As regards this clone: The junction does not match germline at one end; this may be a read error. CDR3 amino acids: CASNIWGQGNSPLHF. CDR3 nucleotide sequence: TGTGCCAGTAATATATGGGGACAGGGTAATTCACCCCTCCACTTT. V usage is TRBV19 and J usage is TRBJ1-6, with 9 bases identical to TRBD1. CDR3 size: 15 residues. CDR1 LNHDA and CDR2 SQIVND come from the germline V gene (reference sequence).

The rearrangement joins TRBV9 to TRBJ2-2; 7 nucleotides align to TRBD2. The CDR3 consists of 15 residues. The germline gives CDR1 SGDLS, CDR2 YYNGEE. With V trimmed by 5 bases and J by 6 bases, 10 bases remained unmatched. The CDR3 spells CASSSSGGLAGELFF. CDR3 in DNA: TGTGCCAGCAGTAGCTCGGGAGGATTGGCCGGGGAGCTGTTTTTT. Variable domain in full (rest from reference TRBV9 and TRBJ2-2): DSGVTQTPKHLITATGQRVTLRCSPRSGDLSVYWYQQSLDQGLQFLIQYYNGEERAKGNILERFSAQQFPDLHSELNLSSLELGDSALYFCASSSSGGLAGELFFGEGSRLTVL.

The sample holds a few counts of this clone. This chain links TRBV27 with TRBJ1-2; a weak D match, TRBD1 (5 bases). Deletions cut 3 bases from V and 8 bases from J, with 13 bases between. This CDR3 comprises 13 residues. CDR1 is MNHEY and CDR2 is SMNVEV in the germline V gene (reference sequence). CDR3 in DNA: TGTGCCAGCAGTTTTGGGGGGGGTGGGGGCTACACCTTC. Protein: CASSFGGGGGYTF.

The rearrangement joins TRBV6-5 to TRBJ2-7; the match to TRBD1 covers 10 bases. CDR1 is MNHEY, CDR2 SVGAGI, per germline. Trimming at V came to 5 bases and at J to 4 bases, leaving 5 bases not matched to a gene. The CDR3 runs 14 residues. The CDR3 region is CASSPPGQGYEQYF. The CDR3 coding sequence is TGTGCCAGCAGTCCCCCGGGACAGGGGTACGAGCAGTACTTC.

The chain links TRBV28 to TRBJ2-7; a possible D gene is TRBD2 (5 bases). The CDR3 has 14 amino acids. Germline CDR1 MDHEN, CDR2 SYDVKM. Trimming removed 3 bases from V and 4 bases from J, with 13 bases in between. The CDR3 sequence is CASSFRGMIYEQYF. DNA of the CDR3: TGTGCCAGCAGTTTCCGAGGGATGATATACGAGCAGTACTTC.

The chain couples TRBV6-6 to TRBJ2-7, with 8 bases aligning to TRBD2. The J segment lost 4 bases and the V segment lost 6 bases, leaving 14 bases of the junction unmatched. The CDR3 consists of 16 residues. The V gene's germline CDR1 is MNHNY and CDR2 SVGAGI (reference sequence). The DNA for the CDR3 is TGTGCCAGCAGGCGGCCCGGAAGCGGGAGTCTTTACGAGCAGTACTTC. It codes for CASRRPGSGSLYEQYF.

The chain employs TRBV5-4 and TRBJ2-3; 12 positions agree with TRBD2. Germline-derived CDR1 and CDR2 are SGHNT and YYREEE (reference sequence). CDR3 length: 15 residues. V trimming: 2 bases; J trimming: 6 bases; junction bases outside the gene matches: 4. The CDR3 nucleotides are TGTGCCAGCAGCTTTCGACTAGCGGGAGCCGATACGCAGTATTTT. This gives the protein CASSFRLAGADTQYF.

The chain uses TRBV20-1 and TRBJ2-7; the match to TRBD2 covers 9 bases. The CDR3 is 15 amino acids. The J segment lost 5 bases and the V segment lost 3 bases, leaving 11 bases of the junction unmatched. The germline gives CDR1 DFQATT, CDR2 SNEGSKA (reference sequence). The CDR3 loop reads CSASGGLAGAHEQYF. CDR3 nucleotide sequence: TGCAGTGCTAGTGGGGGTTTAGCGGGAGCCCACGAGCAGTACTTC.

CDR3 sequence: CATWGRGNGFGGYTF. CDR3 DNA: TGTGCCACCTGGGGGAGGGGCAATGGTTTCGGTGGCTACACCTTC. V and J are TRBV6-5 and TRBJ1-2; D is perhaps TRBD1 (5 bases). Germline V gene lookup returns CDR1 MNHEY and CDR2 SVGAGI. The CDR3 covers 15 residues. V was shortened by 10 bases and J by 7 bases, with 25 bases between the two germline ends.

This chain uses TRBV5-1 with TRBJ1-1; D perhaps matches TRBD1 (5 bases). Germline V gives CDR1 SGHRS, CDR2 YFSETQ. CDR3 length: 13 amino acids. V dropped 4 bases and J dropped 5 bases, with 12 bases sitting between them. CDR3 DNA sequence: TGCGCCAGCAGCGGGGGAGGGGAGACTGAAGCTTTCTTT. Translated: CASSGGGETEAFF.

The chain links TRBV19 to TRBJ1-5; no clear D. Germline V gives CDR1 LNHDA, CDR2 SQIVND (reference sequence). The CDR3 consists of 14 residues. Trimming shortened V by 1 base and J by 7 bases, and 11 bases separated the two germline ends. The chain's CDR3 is CASSIGQAGQPQHF. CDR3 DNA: TGTGCCAGTAGTATAGGCCAGGCGGGACAGCCCCAGCATTTT.